The 9 T cell receptor beta chains listed next were all sequenced from one sample in a study of neurological immune-mediated disorders. TCRdb re-analysed the 5' RACE reads in MiXCR, keeping a single row per CDR3 protein. Found here are tens of thousands of distinct CDR3 sequences, roughly 2.5% of them singletons; the top ten hold about 3%. Specimen: PBMCs. The receptors originated from a man aged 45-65 years with multiple sclerosis.

This clonotype occurred many times. The rearrangement uses TRBV10-3 and TRBJ1-2; D possibly corresponds to TRBD1 (6 bases). Germline-derived CDR1 and CDR2 are ENHRY and SYGVKD. Trimming stripped 0 bases from V and 3 bases from J, with 8 bases between. The CDR3 covers 14 residues. CDR3 sequence reads: CAISESHRDYGYTF. The CDR3 DNA follows: TGTGCCATCAGTGAGTCGCACAGGGACTATGGCTACACCTTC.

This clonotype showed up many times. This chain connects TRBV12-3 or TRBV12-4 to TRBJ1-5, with unresolved D. Trimming took off 1 base at V and 3 bases at J, with 7 bases between the two ends. The CDR3 sequence is 14 residues long. This CDR3 reads CASSLDPFNQPQHF. CDR3 coding DNA: TGTGCCAGCAGTTTAGATCCTTTCAATCAGCCCCAGCATTTT.

This clonotype was counted many times. This rearrangement joins TRBV7-2 to TRBJ2-7, with 8 bases that match TRBD1. Germline loops: CDR1 SGHTA, CDR2 FQGNSA. This CDR3 contains 16 residues. V lost 4 bases and J lost 3; bases outside the gene matches: 11. The CDR3 here is CASSSFRGQDLYEQYF. The CDR3 region has the DNA TGTGCCAGCAGCTCCTTCCGGGGACAGGACCTCTACGAGCAGTACTTC.

The table lists this clonotype with many counts. The CDR3 nucleotides are TGTGCCAGCACCCGGGGTGGCCAAGAGACCCAGTACTTC. It is translated as CASTRGGQETQYF. The chain uses TRBV6-5 and TRBJ2-5; perhaps TRBD2 as D (5 bases). The germline gives CDR1 MNHEY, CDR2 SVGAGI. The CDR3 contains 13 residues. The V end was cut by 7 bases, the J end by 1 base, with 10 bases between.

The sample holds many counts of this clonotype. V is TRBV20-1 and J is TRBJ2-1; 13 positions match TRBD2. Germline CDR1 DFQATT, CDR2 SNEGSKA (reference sequence). This CDR3 contains 14 residues. Trimming at V came to 4 bases and at J to 6 bases, leaving 3 bases not matched to a gene. The DNA for the CDR3 is TGCAGTGCTATACTAGCGGGGGGGCCCAATGAGCAGTTCTTC. Amino acid sequence: CSAILAGGPNEQFF.

In this sample, this clonotype turned up many times. The chain is built from TRBV7-2 and TRBJ1-6; D might be TRBD1 (5 bases). There are 15 residues in the CDR3. V lost 3 bases and J 11 bases, leaving 17 bases between the germline ends. Germline assignment: CDR1 SGHTA and CDR2 FQGNSA. The DNA of the CDR3 is TGTGCCAGCAGCTTCCCGTCTGGGGGAGAGGCACCCCTCCACTTT. The encoded protein is CASSFPSGGEAPLHF.

This clonotype was observed at least ten times. The rearrangement uses TRBV5-1 and TRBJ2-2; D is uncertain. In germline, CDR1 is SGHRS, CDR2 YFSETQ. The CDR3 has 15 amino acids. V shed 1 base and J shed 5 bases, with 12 bases lying between them. The CDR3 DNA is TGCGCCAGCAGCTTGTATCGGGTCGGGACCGGGGAGCTGTTTTTT. Translating gives CASSLYRVGTGELFF.

This clonotype has at least ten counts. V usage is TRBV4-3 and J usage is TRBJ2-1; weak D call: TRBD1 (6 bases). Germline CDR1 and CDR2: LGHNA and YSLEER. Trimming pared 0 bases from V and 9 bases from J, leaving 9 bases between. This CDR3 comprises 13 residues. The CDR3 reads CASSQDWTAEQFF. The DNA for the CDR3 is TGCGCCAGCAGCCAAGATTGGACAGCTGAGCAGTTCTTC.

This clonotype occurred many times. V and J are TRBV7-2 and TRBJ2-5, with 8 bases fitting TRBD2. Per germline, CDR1 SGHTA and CDR2 FQGNSA. With V trimmed by 2 bases and J by 5 bases, 7 bases remained unmatched. CDR3 length: 15 residues. This CDR3 is CASSLRRGAWETQYF. The CDR3 coding sequence is TGTGCCAGCAGCTTAAGGCGGGGGGCCTGGGAGACCCAGTACTTC.